This T cell receptor (beta chain) appears in the sequencing data of a study of blood T cell repertoires in COVID-19. Study as a whole: Spain, Italy and the United States supplied samples that represented acute and convalescent COVID-19. Sample material is recorded as cDNA or gDNA derived from T cells, B-cell-depleted T cells, or PBMCs.

In the original processing: Quantification of nucleated cells was approximated via reference gene primer amplification. Only in-frame clones appear in the TCRdb table, and some are missing; sequencing was by immunoSEQ multiplex PCR. The V and J calls and clone size are taken from that table; D and trimming were inferred from the DNA. The profile shows roughly 150,000 clones, 83% of them singletons. CDR1 is SGHKS, CDR2 YYEKEE, per germline (reference sequence). V shed 6 bases and J 5 bases; nucleotides not matched to a gene: 5. CDR3 length equals 14 residues. Sequenced input: peripheral blood. The TCR comes from a woman in her sixties or seventies who had recovered from COVID-19. The gene calls are TRBV5-5 and TRBJ2-5; 12 nucleotides match TRBD2. The CDR3 loop is CASTPLAGGETQYF. Written as DNA, the CDR3 is TGTGCCAGCACCCCCCTAGCGGGAGGGGAGACCCAGTACTTC.